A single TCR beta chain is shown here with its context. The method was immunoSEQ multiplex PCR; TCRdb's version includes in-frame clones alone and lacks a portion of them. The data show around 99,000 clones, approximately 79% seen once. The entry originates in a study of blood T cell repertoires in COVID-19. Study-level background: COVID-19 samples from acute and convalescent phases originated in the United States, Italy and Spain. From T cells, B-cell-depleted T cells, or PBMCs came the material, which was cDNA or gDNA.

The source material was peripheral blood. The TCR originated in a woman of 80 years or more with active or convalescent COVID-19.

Written as DNA, the CDR3 is TGTGCCAGCAGGCGAGGGTTTGGACTAGCGGGATCCTCTGGGGCCAACGTCCTGACTTTC. Its translation: CASRRGFGLAGSSGANVLTF. The chain employs TRBV9 and TRBJ2-6, with 12 nucleotides matching TRBD2. With V trimmed by 5 bases and J by 0 bases, 12 bases remained unmatched. The germline gives CDR1 SGDLS, CDR2 YYNGEE. The CDR3 runs to 20 residues.